These T cell receptor beta chains were read from a single sample in a study of vaccination and CD4 T cells after COVID-19. Their antigens are not known. TCRdb reprocessed the PCR reads with MiXCR, giving one entry per CDR3 protein. This table has about 17,000 distinct CDR3 sequences, about 40% appearing once. The specimen was CD4+ T cells from blood, cultured in vitro. The receptor source for this set is a human donor who had recovered from COVID-19. Each CDR3 is given with its conserved first and last residue. The D gene is left open where the match is weak. Some rows mark clone size as missing; the rest say once, few, many or name a class of expanded clone.

v_call,d_call,j_call,clone_size,cdr3_aa,cdr3_nt
TRBV9,NA,TRBJ2-5,once,CASSQHGETQYF,TGTGCCAGCAGCCAACACGGGGAGACCCAGTACTTC
TRBV15,NA,TRBJ1-4,NA,CATSRANEKLFF,TGTGCCACCTCGCGGGCTAATGAAAAACTGTTTTTT
TRBV30,NA,TRBJ1-1,once,CAWSDPPSEAFF,TGTGCCTGGAGTGATCCCCCCTCTGAAGCTTTCTTT
TRBV7-2,NA,TRBJ1-1,NA,CASSVEGMNTEAFF,TGTGCCAGCAGCGTAGAGGGTATGAACACTGAAGCTTTCTTT
TRBV11-2,NA,TRBJ2-7,NA,CASSLSGPISYEQYF,TGTGCCAGCAGCTTAAGCGGGCCGATCTCCTACGAGCAGTACTTC
TRBV24-1,NA,TRBJ1-5,few,CATSDGGGKGQNQPQHF,TGTGCCACCAGTGATGGAGGAGGTAAAGGACAGAATCAGCCCCAGCATTTT
TRBV20-1,TRBD2,TRBJ2-3,NA,CSATANSGSTDTQYF,TGCAGTGCTACCGCGAATAGCGGGAGCACAGATACGCAGTATTTT
TRBV3-1,NA,TRBJ1-5,NA,CASSQGRSSNQPQHF,TGTGCCAGCAGCCAAGGCAGGAGCTCGAATCAGCCCCAGCATTTT
TRBV7-2,NA,TRBJ1-2,NA,CASSLQVPLNNYGYTF,TGTGCCAGCAGCCTACAGGTTCCCCTCAATAACTATGGCTACACCTTC
TRBV20-1,NA,TRBJ2-3,few,CSARHAVLGVDTQYF,TGCAGTGCTAGACACGCGGTCCTCGGAGTGGATACGCAGTATTTT
TRBV20-1,NA,TRBJ2-2,few,CSASGADSWRGELFF,TGCAGTGCTAGTGGGGCGGACTCCTGGAGGGGGGAGCTGTTTTTT
TRBV28,NA,TRBJ2-4,NA,CASNAFDKNIQYF,TGTGCCAGCAATGCGTTTGACAAAAACATTCAGTACTTC
TRBV9,NA,TRBJ2-3,NA,CASSPRDSRGRTIPDTQYF,TGTGCCAGCAGCCCGCGGGACAGCCGAGGGAGAACGATCCCAGATACGCAGTATTTT
TRBV28,NA,TRBJ2-1,NA,CASSLVTLQGKEQFF,TGTGCCAGCAGTTTAGTGACATTACAGGGTAAGGAGCAGTTCTTC
TRBV21-1,NA,TRBJ1-1,few,CASSKGGGLNTEAFF,TGTGCCAGCAGCAAAGGCGGGGGATTGAACACTGAAGCTTTCTTT
TRBV11-2,TRBD2,TRBJ2-3,NA,CASSAGTSGSSTDTQYF,TGTGCCAGCAGCGCCGGGACTAGCGGGAGTAGCACAGATACGCAGTATTTT
TRBV30,NA,TRBJ1-2,few,CAWKPGEFYGYTF,TGTGCCTGGAAGCCCGGGGAGTTCTATGGCTACACCTTC
TRBV21-1,NA,TRBJ2-2,few,CASINRYTGELFF,TGTGCCAGCATTAACCGGTACACCGGGGAGCTGTTTTTT
TRBV25-1,NA,TRBJ1-1,NA,CASRMRHNTEAFF,TGTGCCAGCAGGATGAGGCACAACACTGAAGCTTTCTTT